One and the same sample provided the 2 T cell receptor beta chains below, sequenced in a study of T cell repertoires in cytomegalovirus infection. TCRdb re-analysed the reads in MiXCR, keeping a single row per CDR3 protein. Of around 260,000 distinct CDR3 sequences in the sample, about 23% were seen once. Sequences were obtained from PBMCs. Every receptor here comes from a human donor in good health (CMV status not recorded). Some clones in this sample may be carry-over from other donors' samples.

The rearrangement links TRBV25-1 to TRBJ2-1; 8 bases line up with TRBD2. The germline CDR1 and CDR2 sequences are MGHDK and SYGVNS. The CDR3 consists of 14 residues. Trimming took 3 bases from V and 6 from J; bases not matched to a gene: 4. Written as DNA, the CDR3 is TGTGCCAGCAGTGAGAGCGGGAGCGGCAATGAGCAGTTCTTC. The encoded protein is CASSESGSGNEQFF.

The table lists this clonotype with many counts. The chain recombines TRBV4-1 with TRBJ2-2; perhaps TRBD1 as D (5 bases). Germline V gene lookup returns CDR1 MGHRA and CDR2 YSYEKL. The CDR3 loop spans 15 amino acids. V was clipped by 3 bases and J by 1 base, with 9 bases between them. CDR3 nucleotide sequence: TGCGCCAGCAGCCATCAACAGGTGAACACCGGGGAGCTGTTTTTT. It translates to CASSHQQVNTGELFF.